This T cell receptor beta chain derives from a study of T-cell reconstitution after alpha-beta-depleted transplantation in children. Details on this clonotype: Its antigen is unknown.

Study results and limitations: Where alpha-beta T cells came from about two months after transplant was reportedly several hundred expanded graft clones. At day 60, the high TCRbeta diversity found in some patients originated from recipient T cells and thymic progenitors that had survived. Hyperexpanded clones declined; after one year, newly produced T cells mostly supplied diversity.

The length of the CDR3 is 13 residues. J was trimmed by 11 bases and V by 4 bases; bases with no gene match: 6. Germline CDR1 and CDR2: ENHRY and SYGVKD. Construction of the TCRbeta library involved unique molecular identifiers. Each CDR3 protein is one row after TCRdb ran MiXCR on the PCR reads. The data contain roughly 82,000 distinct CDR3 sequences, 13% to 15% of them singletons. The source material was PBMCs, mostly from graft donor cells, sampled 180 days after TCRalphabeta/CD19-depleted stem cell transplant. The chain joins TRBV10-3 to TRBJ1-5, with 9 bases matching TRBD1. This TCR was recovered from a male patient between 2 and 15 years old who had a stem cell transplant for acute lymphoblastic leukemia, so the T cells may come from the graft donor. The DNA of the CDR3 is TGTGCCATCAGTGGACAGGGGGAAGGGACCCAGCATTTT. Translated: CAISGQGEGTQHF.